The subject of this entry is one TCR beta chain. Its antigen remains unidentified. The sample is drawn from a study of T cells in Graves' hyperthyroidism and ophthalmopathy. Looking at the study overall: Initial diagnosis, before any treatment, was when peripheral blood was collected. Study-level results: Median prediction lead before ophthalmopathy onset was about 6.3 months with the model.

Trimming cost V 9 bases and J 9 bases; bases outside gene matches: 3. Germline loops: CDR1 KGHDR, CDR2 SFDVKD. The CDR3 runs to 11 residues. These patients, aged 18 to 65, had recently diagnosed hyperthyroidism lasting under 2 months. Clinical symptoms, serum thyroxine and TRAb, thyroid ultrasound and orbital computed tomography together formed the diagnostic basis. TCR beta CDR3 sequences were amplified from RNA transcripts. The HTBI primer set drove a first-round RT-PCR of the TCR CDR3. One entry per CDR3 protein, called by TCRdb with MiXCR from the multiplex PCR reads. The sample has about 560,000 distinct CDR3 sequences; roughly 17% are singletons.

This receptor was taken from a woman between 18 and 30 years old with Graves' hyperthyroidism. The sequencing input was blood. The J gene is TRBJ2-1, the V gene TRBV24-1; 8 bases line up with TRBD2. The CDR3 sequence: CATPAGGEQFF. Written as DNA, the CDR3 is TGTGCCACCCCGGCGGGGGGTGAGCAGTTCTTC.